The 19 T cell receptor beta chains below all came from one sample that was sequenced in a study of identical twins. TCRdb ran MiXCR on the 5' RACE reads and lists one entry per CDR3 protein. The sample includes some 900,000 distinct CDR3 sequences, more than 9% of them seen just once. This same sample was also part of a study on yellow fever vaccine responses in identical twins.

Specimen: PBMCs. These receptors were collected from a young woman in good health.

This clonotype has a handful of counts. This chain uses TRBV24-1 with TRBJ2-1; possible D gene TRBD1, 5 bases. The V end lost 3 bases, the J end lost 8 bases, and 13 bases lay between the germline ends. CDR1 is KGHDR and CDR2 is SFDVKD in the germline V gene. This CDR3 is built from 14 residues. CDR3 amino acids: CATSDPFRVYEQFF. CDR3 sequence (DNA): TGTGCCACCAGTGATCCATTCAGGGTTTATGAGCAGTTCTTC.

This chain uses TRBV2 with TRBJ1-2; D unclear. Germline V lookup: CDR1 SNHLY, CDR2 FYNNEI. The CDR3 extends over 15 amino acids. Trimming left V 6 bases short and J 0 bases short, with 14 bases between. The CDR3 is CASRWRVTANYGYTF. The CDR3 DNA reads TGTGCCAGCAGGTGGAGGGTGACGGCTAACTATGGCTACACCTTC.

The chain employs TRBV7-2 and TRBJ2-5; TRBD2 agrees at 14 bases. Looked up from germline, CDR1 is SGHTA and CDR2 is FQGNSA. The CDR3 is 15 amino acids. V trimming: 5 bases; J trimming: 5 bases; junction bases outside the gene matches: 4. CDR3 in DNA: TGTGCCAGCAGCGTGACTAGCGGGGGGGCGGAGACCCAGTACTTC. Translating gives CASSVTSGGAETQYF.

This clonotype showed up just a few times. The CDR3 spells CASSLGRTGVIEKLFF. As DNA, the CDR3 is TGCGCCAGCAGCTTGGGGCGGACAGGGGTCATTGAAAAACTGTTTTTT. V usage is TRBV5-1 and J usage is TRBJ1-4; 9 positions match TRBD1. CDR3 size: 16 residues. The trim removed 0 bases at V and 7 bases at J, leaving 7 bases unmatched. The germline V gene encodes CDR1 SGHRS and CDR2 YFSETQ.

CDR3 region: CATSQGPENYEQYF. As DNA, the CDR3 is TGTGCCACCAGCCAGGGCCCGGAGAACTACGAGCAGTACTTC. V and J are TRBV15 and TRBJ2-7; tentative D call: TRBD1 (5 bases). Germline V gene sequence: CDR1 LNHNV, CDR2 YYDKDF (reference sequence). The germline V and J ends were trimmed by 5 bases and 3 bases, with 14 bases remaining between them. CDR3 length equals 14 residues.

The chain joins TRBV15 to TRBJ2-3; 8 bases match TRBD2. The CDR3 loop spans 15 amino acids. The germline V gene has CDR1 LNHNV and CDR2 YYDKDF (reference sequence). Germline trimming cut 3 bases from V and 2 bases from J; bases unmatched to any gene: 4. In nucleotides, the CDR3 is TGTGCCACCAGCAGCGTAGCGGGGTTCACAGATACGCAGTATTTT. Protein sequence: CATSSVAGFTDTQYF.

This clonotype was observed at least ten times. CDR3: CASSQDPGRDILGYTF. The DNA of the CDR3 is TGCGCCAGCAGCCAAGACCCGGGGAGGGATATACTTGGCTACACCTTC. The chain is built from TRBV4-1 and TRBJ1-2; D call uncertain. With 0 bases removed from V and 7 bases from J, the gap between germline ends came to 18 bases. Germline CDR1 reads MGHRA; CDR2 reads YSYEKL. The CDR3 runs 16 residues.

This clonotype was counted between two and nine times. The rearrangement links TRBV5-1 to TRBJ2-7; 14 bases map to TRBD2. There are 16 residues in the CDR3. Unmatched junction bases numbered 6, after V lost 0 bases and J lost 7 bases. The germline gives CDR1 SGHRS, CDR2 YFSETQ. In nucleotides, the CDR3 is TGCGCCAGCAGCTTGGATGGGACTAGCGGGGGCGGGGAGCAGTACGTC. Translated: CASSLDGTSGGGEQYV.

The sample holds a few counts of this clonotype. The J gene is TRBJ2-7, the V gene TRBV28, with 10 positions matching TRBD2. Germline V gives CDR1 MDHEN, CDR2 SYDVKM. The V and J ends lost 6 bases and 2 bases, in that order; junction bases with no gene match: 7. This CDR3 comprises 15 residues. This CDR3 is CASRTGLATTYEQYF. In DNA form, the CDR3 reads TGTGCCAGCAGGACGGGACTAGCGACAACCTACGAGCAGTACTTC.

This clonotype has ten or more counts. This sequence joins TRBV3-1 and TRBJ2-1; 11 nucleotides line up with TRBD2. This CDR3 is 16 amino acids long. Germline assignment: CDR1 LGHDT and CDR2 YNNKEL (reference sequence). V was clipped by 1 base and J by 8 bases; unmatched bases: 7. CDR3 bases: TGTGCCAGCAGCCAAGTTGGTAGCGGGGGGGTGGATGAGCAGTTCTTC. Its protein is CASSQVGSGGVDEQFF.

This clonotype has only a few counts. The CDR3: CASSEGLAPGEQYV. CDR3 DNA: TGTGCCAGCAGTGAAGGGCTAGCTCCCGGCGAGCAGTACGTC. J is TRBJ2-7 and V is TRBV6-1; possible D gene TRBD2, 5 bases. The ends were cut back, 1 base at V and 6 bases at J, with 13 bases in the middle. Per the germline V gene, CDR1 is MNHNS and CDR2 is SASEGT. CDR3 length equals 14 residues.

At least ten counts were recorded for this clonotype. V is TRBV4-1 and J is TRBJ1-5; D gene unclear. Trimming removed 4 bases from V and 4 bases from J, with 11 bases in between. Germline CDR1 and CDR2: MGHRA and YSYEKL. The CDR3 has 14 residues. The CDR3 DNA follows: TGCGCCAGCAGCCCCGGACGGTTGAATCAGCCCCAGCATTTT. Protein sequence: CASSPGRLNQPQHF.

The chain joins TRBV11-2 to TRBJ2-7, with unresolved D. V gave up 5 bases and J gave up 7 bases, with 12 bases separating them. The germline CDR1 and CDR2 sequences are SGHAT and FQNNGV. The CDR3 consists of 12 residues. The CDR3 nucleotides read TGTGCCAGCAGCCGACCCTGGGGTGAGCAGTACGTC. This encodes CASSRPWGEQYV.

The chain recombines TRBV13 with TRBJ1-1; D unresolved. Germline values: CDR1 PRHDT, CDR2 FYEKMQ (reference sequence). V was pared by 1 base and J by 0 bases, with 15 bases between. The CDR3 extends over 17 amino acids. The chain's CDR3 is CASSLEGERDLNTEAFF. The CDR3 DNA is TGTGCCAGCAGCTTAGAAGGTGAAAGAGACCTGAACACTGAAGCTTTCTTT.

This clonotype was observed a handful of times. The chain has TRBV28 and TRBJ1-1; D is ambiguous. V lost 8 bases, J lost 5 bases, and 15 bases lay in between. CDR3 length: 13 amino acids. Germline loops: CDR1 MDHEN, CDR2 SYDVKM. The CDR3 DNA is TGTGCCAGCGGAAGCACGGTTAGGACTGAAGCTTTCTTT. Its protein is CASGSTVRTEAFF.

Comments on this clonotype: A much larger clone lies a single base off, so this may be a read error. The rearrangement uses TRBV11-2 and TRBJ2-2; 9 bases are a match to TRBD1. The CDR3 has 14 residues. Germline V gives CDR1 SGHAT, CDR2 FQNNGV. CDR3 nucleotide sequence: TGTACCAGCAGCCAGCGGACAGGGGCCGGGGAGCTGTTTTTT. Encoded protein: CTSSQRTGAGELFF.

The chain is built from TRBV3-1 and TRBJ1-6; D not resolved. Trimming took 1 base from V and 10 from J, leaving 8 bases between them. Per germline, CDR1 LGHDT and CDR2 YNNKEL (reference sequence). This CDR3 comprises 13 residues. The CDR3 DNA reads TGTGCCAGCAGCCAAGGTACGGAATCACCCCTCCACTTT. Encoded protein: CASSQGTESPLHF. Complete variable domain (other parts from reference TRBV3-1 and TRBJ1-6): DTAVSQTPKYLVTQMGNDKSIKCEQNLGHDTMYWYKQDSKKFLKIMFSYNNKELIINETVPNRFSPKSPDKAHLNLHINSLELGDSAVYFCASSQGTESPLHFGNGTRLTVT.

This clonotype came up a few times. This chain uses TRBV25-1 with TRBJ1-6, with D possibly being TRBD1 (5 bases). Germline CDR1 MGHDK, CDR2 SYGVNS. Trimming pared 4 bases from V and 7 bases from J, leaving 11 bases between. The CDR3 has 14 residues. The CDR3 loop reads CASSAGRVNSPLHF. The CDR3 DNA sequence: TGTGCCAGCAGTGCAGGCAGGGTGAATTCACCCCTCCACTTT.

The rearrangement uses TRBV12-3 or TRBV12-4 and TRBJ1-2; no reliable D call. V was pared by 4 bases and J by 10 bases, with 16 bases between. CDR3 length equals 13 residues. The CDR3 protein is CASSSTPVEDYTF. The CDR3 DNA follows: TGTGCCAGCAGTTCCACACCAGTGGAGGACTACACCTTC.